The rows below give T cell receptor beta chains drawn from one sample of a study of blood T cell repertoires in COVID-19. Assay used: immunoSEQ multiplex PCR; TCRdb lists only in-frame clones, some missing. The sample includes 110,000 to 150,000 clones, 80% to 85% of them seen just once. The sequencing sample was made of peripheral blood. These receptors all come from a human donor in a cohort sampled during active COVID-19. CDR3s include the opening cysteine and the closing phenylalanine or tryptophan. The order of the fields is CDR3 length, V gene, D gene, J gene, clone size, CDR3 DNA, CDR3 protein. The D gene is left open where the match is weak. The size of a clone is reported for some rows only, either as once, few or many, or as a class for expanded clones.

17	TRBV21-1	.	TRBJ1-6	.	TGTGCCAGCAGCAAAATCTGTCGGGACAGGAATAATTCACCCCTCCACTTT	CASSKICRDRNNSPLHF
17	TRBV27	TRBD2	TRBJ2-5	.	TGTGCCAGCAGTTTATCGAGACTAGCGGGTATACAAGAGACCCAGTACTTC	CASSLSRLAGIQETQYF
15	TRBV2	TRBD2	TRBJ2-1	.	TGTGCCAGCAGTCGGGAGGGCGTTAAAAACAATGAGCAGTTCTTC	CASSREGVKNNEQFF
15	TRBV5-6	TRBD1	TRBJ1-1	few	TGTGCCAGCAGCCCCGAACAGGGGGCGGTCACTGAAGCTTTCTTT	CASSPEQGAVTEAFF
14	TRBV18	TRBD1	TRBJ2-5	.	TGTGCCAGCTCACACTCGGGACAGGGTGAGACCCAGTACTTC	CASSHSGQGETQYF
16	TRBV7-9	TRBD2	TRBJ2-3	.	TGTGCCAGCACCGAGGGACTAGCGGCTAGCACAGATACGCAGTATTTT	CASTEGLAASTDTQYF
12	TRBV15	.	TRBJ2-7	.	TGTGCCACCAGCAGAGCAGCGGATGAGCAGTACTTC	CATSRAADEQYF
13	TRBV29-1	TRBD1	TRBJ1-2	.	TGCAGCGTTGGACTTACAGGGGGCGATGGCTACACCTTC	CSVGLTGGDGYTF
16	TRBV5-6	.	TRBJ2-7	.	TGTGCCAGCAGCAGCTTGGGTCCTGTGGACTACCACGAGCAGTACTTC	CASSSLGPVDYHEQYF
15	TRBV5-6	TRBD2	TRBJ2-5	.	TGTGCCAGCAGCTTTGGCGGGAGAAGCGGGGAGACCCAGTACTTC	CASSFGGRSGETQYF
15	TRBV6-5	TRBD1	TRBJ2-3	.	TGTGCCAGCAGCCTGGGACAGGGAAGGGCAGATACGCAGTATTTT	CASSLGQGRADTQYF
15	TRBV28	.	TRBJ1-2	.	TGTGCCAGCAGTCCCCCGGCCAGGGCACACTATGGCTACACCTTC	CASSPPARAHYGYTF
19	TRBV3-1/TRBV3-2	TRBD1	TRBJ2-4	.	TGTGCCAGCAGCCATTCCGTTTTAAGACAGGGGGAAGCCAAAAACATTCAGTACTTC	CASSHSVLRQGEAKNIQYF
16	TRBV27	TRBD2	TRBJ2-3	.	TGTGCCAGCAGTATACCGAGCGGGAGGGGCACAGATACGCAGTATTTT	CASSIPSGRGTDTQYF
15	TRBV4-1	.	TRBJ1-2	.	TGCGCCAGCAGCACATCAGGGATACTTAACTATGGCTACACCTTC	CASSTSGILNYGYTF
16	TRBV19	TRBD2	TRBJ2-1	few	TGTGCCAGTAGTTGGGGACTAGCGGGAGGAAACAATGAGCAGTTCTTC	CASSWGLAGGNNEQFF
16	TRBV4-2	.	TRBJ1-1	.	TGTGCCAGCAGCCAAGACTTCGGGCGACGGGGCACTGAAGCTTTCTTT	CASSQDFGRRGTEAFF
11	TRBV28	.	TRBJ2-7	.	TGTGCCGGGGGACACGCCTACGAGCAGTACTTC	CAGGHAYEQYF